The 23 T cell receptor beta chains listed next were all sequenced from one sample in a study of post-analysis software for immune sequencing data. Study observations and caveats: About 5 TRBV segments (TRBV5-6, TRBV5-1 and TRBV20-1 among them) occurred more frequently in patients than in controls.

Unique molecular identifiers tagged the TCR beta cDNA libraries. TCRdb called the PCR reads again in MiXCR, with one record for every CDR3 protein. The data hold hundreds of thousands of distinct CDR3 sequences, with 44% observed a single time. These receptors have no known antigen. The specimen sequenced was blood. Receptor source: a girl aged 5-17 years with multiple sclerosis.

The chain recombines TRBV7-9 with TRBJ2-4, with unresolved D. CDR3 length: 14 residues. Germline V gives CDR1 SEHNR, CDR2 FQNEAQ (reference sequence). The V and J ends lost 5 bases and 0 bases respectively, with 8 bases between them. CDR3 bases: TGTGCCAGCAGCCAAGGACCAGCCAAAAACATTCAGTACTTC. Translated, it gives CASSQGPAKNIQYF.

The genes are TRBV5-1 and TRBJ2-1, with D possibly being TRBD2 (5 bases). The CDR3 length is 12 residues. Trimming removed 1 base from V and 8 bases from J, with 7 bases in between. Per the germline V gene, CDR1 is SGHRS and CDR2 is YFSETQ. DNA for the CDR3: TGCGCCAGCAGCTTGCAGGACTATGAGCAGTTCTTC. It codes for CASSLQDYEQFF.

The chain recombines TRBV7-9 with TRBJ2-3; D not resolved. Germline CDR1 reads SEHNR; CDR2 reads FQNEAQ (reference sequence). Trimming shortened V by 3 bases and J by 5 bases, and 18 bases separated the two germline ends. The CDR3 runs 16 residues. The DNA of the CDR3 is TGTGCCAGCAGCTTCCGGGTGTCCGATGTCGGAGATACGCAGTATTTT. It encodes CASSFRVSDVGDTQYF.

A few counts support this clonotype. V and J are TRBV10-3 and TRBJ1-6; the match to TRBD1 covers 11 bases. This CDR3 is 13 amino acids long. Per the germline V gene, CDR1 is ENHRY and CDR2 is SYGVKD. V lost 7 bases and J lost 10; bases outside the gene matches: 3. CDR3 sequence reads: CAINGQGASPLHF. The CDR3, as DNA: TGTGCCATCAATGGACAGGGGGCATCACCCCTCCACTTT.

This clonotype was observed a single time. The J gene is TRBJ1-4, the V gene TRBV12-3 or TRBV12-4, with 7 positions matching TRBD1. Losses at the gene ends were 3 bases for V and 5 bases for J; bases not matched to a gene: 3. This CDR3 has 14 amino acids. CDR3 sequence: CASSFSRGNEKLFF. Here the CDR3 DNA reads TGTGCCAGCAGTTTTTCCAGGGGGAATGAAAAACTGTTTTTT.

The rearrangement joins TRBV12-3 or TRBV12-4 to TRBJ2-5, with D uncertain. The tail of the sequence fits TRBJ2-7 better, so the J call may be wrong. This CDR3 is 11 amino acids long. As DNA, the CDR3 is TGTGCCAGCAGTTGGTCCAGCGAGCAGTACTTC. Protein sequence: CASSWSSEQYF.

The chain recombines TRBV12-3 or TRBV12-4 with TRBJ2-5; tentatively, D is TRBD2 (5 bases). The J call could be wrong; TRBJ2-7 is a better fit for the DNA end. The CDR3 contains 13 residues. The CDR3 nucleotides are TGTGCCAGCAGTCCCCCGGGAATGAACGAGCAGTACTTC. Translation: CASSPPGMNEQYF.

This clonotype was seen only a few times. The V call is TRBV12-3 or TRBV12-4, the J call TRBJ2-5; 14 bases are shared with TRBD2. This CDR3 is 15 amino acids long. The V gene end was trimmed by 5 bases and the J gene end by 5 bases; junction bases not matched to a gene: 4. CDR3 nucleotide sequence: TGTGCCAGCAGTCCCCGACTAGCGGGAGGGGAGACCCAGTACTTC. It is translated as CASSPRLAGGETQYF.

The chain carries TRBV12-3 or TRBV12-4 and TRBJ1-2, with unresolved D. Trimming took off 7 bases at V and 2 bases at J, with 11 bases between the two ends. The CDR3 runs 13 residues. CDR3 in amino acids: CASTPTPNYGYTF. The CDR3 region has the DNA TGTGCCAGCACCCCGACCCCCAACTATGGCTACACCTTC.

V gene TRBV6-1 combines with J gene TRBJ2-2, with 13 bases aligning to TRBD2. The CDR3 has 15 residues. Per germline, CDR1 MNHNS and CDR2 SASEGT. The V and J ends lost 11 bases and 7 bases, in that order; junction bases with no gene match: 10. This chain's CDR3 is CAGAIGLAGVGELFF. In DNA form, the CDR3 reads TGTGCCGGGGCTATAGGACTAGCGGGAGTCGGGGAGCTGTTTTTT.

At least ten counts were recorded for this clonotype. The V gene is TRBV29-1, the J gene TRBJ2-7; D ambiguous. The V gene's germline CDR1 is SQVTM and CDR2 ANQGSEA. Trimming stripped 4 bases from V and 4 bases from J, with 8 bases between. This CDR3 region has 11 residues. CDR3 nucleotides: TGCAGCGTTGCCCTCGAGTACGAGCAGTACTTC. It translates to CSVALEYEQYF.

In this sample, this clonotype turned up a few times. J is TRBJ1-2 and V is TRBV5-1; the D gene is possibly TRBD1 (6 bases). The CDR3 runs to 15 residues. V was cut by 0 bases and J by 3 bases, with 12 bases left in between. The germline gives CDR1 SGHRS, CDR2 YFSETQ. CDR3 bases: TGCGCCAGCAGCTTGGATGGCAGGGGAGACTATGGCTACACCTTC. It yields the protein CASSLDGRGDYGYTF.

The chain has TRBV2 and TRBJ2-1; D gene unclear. TRBJ2-7 matches the DNA end more closely, so the J call is doubtful. The germline V gene has CDR1 SNHLY and CDR2 FYNNEI. The CDR3 is made up of 16 amino acids. The CDR3 reads CASTLSPYVPYNEQYF. The CDR3 bases are TGTGCCAGCACCCTAAGTCCCTACGTACCCTACAATGAGCAGTACTTC.

The V gene is TRBV9, the J gene TRBJ2-7; 8 bases agree with TRBD2. The germline V gene encodes CDR1 SGDLS and CDR2 YYNGEE. V gave up 3 bases and J gave up 7 bases; unmatched junction bases: 6. This CDR3 has 13 amino acids. CDR3 residues: CASSDGQRGEQYF. The CDR3 DNA reads as TGTGCCAGCAGCGACGGACAGCGGGGGGAGCAGTACTTC.

This sequence joins TRBV7-6 and TRBJ2-3, with 7 bases identical to TRBD2. J gave up 0 bases and V 5 bases, and 5 bases lay outside the gene matches. The CDR3 totals 15 residues. The germline V gene has CDR1 SGHVS and CDR2 FNYEAQ. Here the CDR3 DNA reads TGTGCCAGCAGCGCCCTAGCGGCTAGCACAGATACGCAGTATTTT. This encodes CASSALAASTDTQYF.

This CDR3 is CASTLWRDRETQYF. The CDR3 bases are TGTGCCAGCACCCTTTGGAGAGATAGGGAGACCCAGTACTTC. The gene calls are TRBV12-3 or TRBV12-4 and TRBJ2-5; unclear D gene. CDR3 length equals 14 residues. V lost 7 bases and J 5 bases, leaving 17 bases between the germline ends.

The V gene is TRBV27, the J gene TRBJ2-5; TRBD2 is a possible D gene (5 bases). The closer fit of TRBJ2-7 to the DNA end suggests the J call may be wrong. CDR3 size: 14 residues. From germline, CDR1 is MNHEY and CDR2 SMNVEV (reference sequence). The CDR3: CASSPWGVSCEQYF. CDR3 DNA sequence: TGTGCCAGCAGTCCCTGGGGAGTAAGCTGCGAGCAGTACTTC.

The chain couples TRBV29-1 to TRBJ2-5, with no clear D. Germline V lookup: CDR1 SQVTM, CDR2 ANQGSEA. This CDR3 is built from 13 residues. V shed 3 bases and J shed 3 bases, with 11 bases lying between them. The CDR3 reads CSVERRVEETQYF. In DNA form, the CDR3 reads TGCAGCGTTGAGAGACGGGTGGAAGAGACCCAGTACTTC.

The V gene is TRBV7-6, the J gene TRBJ2-1, with 7 bases identical to TRBD2. The trim removed 1 base at V and 7 bases at J, leaving 4 bases unmatched. Germline V lookup: CDR1 SGHVS, CDR2 FNYEAQ. The CDR3 contains 14 residues. This CDR3 is CASSLGLALNEQFF. The DNA of the CDR3 is TGTGCCAGCAGCTTAGGACTAGCCTTGAATGAGCAGTTCTTC.

This chain joins TRBV9 and TRBJ2-1; tentatively, D is TRBD1 (6 bases). V was pared by 4 bases and J by 4 bases, with 18 bases between. In germline, CDR1 is SGDLS, CDR2 YYNGEE. This CDR3 has 16 residues. The chain's CDR3 is CASSPNIRGQYNEQFF. CDR3 sequence (DNA): TGTGCCAGCAGCCCAAATATCAGGGGTCAATACAATGAGCAGTTCTTC. The full variable domain, rest sourced from reference TRBV9 and TRBJ2-1, is DSGVTQTPKHLITATGQRVTLRCSPRSGDLSVYWYQQSLDQGLQFLIQYYNGEERAKGNILERFSAQQFPDLHSELNLSSLELGDSALYFCASSPNIRGQYNEQFFGPGTRLTVL.

This chain links TRBV12-5 with TRBJ2-3; D is possibly TRBD1 (6 bases). Germline values: CDR1 LGHNT, CDR2 FRNRAP. V was clipped by 0 bases and J by 0 bases, with 13 bases between them. This CDR3 contains 17 residues. CDR3 region: CASGLVLGQSSTDTQYF. In DNA form, the CDR3 reads TGTGCTAGTGGTTTGGTATTGGGACAAAGTAGCACAGATACGCAGTATTTT.

Turning to this clonotype: Its ends do not fully match the called genes, so a read error is possible. The rearrangement links TRBV12-3 or TRBV12-4 to TRBJ2-3, with D maybe TRBD2 (6 bases). There are 12 residues in the CDR3. The CDR3 nucleotides are TGTGCCAGCAGATTTAGCGGAGATATGCAGTATTTT. It codes for CASRFSGDMQYF.

The table lists this clonotype with a few counts. This sequence joins TRBV29-1 and TRBJ2-5; D uncertain. The CDR3 has 9 amino acids. The germline CDR1 and CDR2 sequences are SQVTM and ANQGSEA. Trimming stripped 7 bases from V and 4 bases from J, with 4 bases between. As DNA, the CDR3 is TGCAGCGCAGGAGAGACCCAGTACTTC. This codes for CSAGETQYF.